These T cell receptor beta chains were read from a single sample in a study of human T cells and chemical hapten exposure. In TCRdb, the RACE reads were re-called with MiXCR into one record per CDR3 protein. This sample has 180,000 or so distinct CDR3 sequences, with around 15% found just once. Source: whole blood, taken in connection with sensitization to the hapten diphenylcyclopropenone (DPC). These receptors originate from a woman in her thirties with alopecia areata. Some clones in this sample may be carry-over from other donors' samples. Both conserved end residues are part of each CDR3. D genes are given only for firm matches. Size values are once, few and many counts, or a class for expanded clones, and some rows have none.

>NA|TRBJ2-1|TRBV12-3/TRBV12-4|NA
TGTGCCAGCACTTCGGCCGGGCGTGGGCAGTTCTTC
CASTSAGRGQFF
>NA|TRBJ2-1|TRBV5-1|NA
TGCGCCAGCAGCTGGGACGTTTTAGGGAATGAGCAGTTCTTC
CASSWDVLGNEQFF
>many|TRBJ1-2|TRBV6-1|NA
TGTGCCAGCAGTGAGGCAGGAGGATATGGCTACACCTTC
CASSEAGGYGYTF
>NA|TRBJ2-1|TRBV10-3|NA
TGTGCCATCAGAGCCCAGTCTGGCAATGAGCAGTTCTTC
CAIRAQSGNEQFF
>NA|TRBJ2-7|TRBV12-3/TRBV12-4|TRBD2
TGTGCCAGCAGTTTAGAAGCGGGAGGGTCCTACGAGCAGTACTTC
CASSLEAGGSYEQYF
>few|TRBJ1-5|TRBV25-1|NA
TGTGCCAGCAGTTCTGGGGGTCAGCCCCAGCATTTT
CASSSGGQPQHF
>few|TRBJ2-3|TRBV6-6|TRBD2
TGTGCCAGCACCTTGACTAGCGGGGGGGCAATAGATACGCAGTATTTT
CASTLTSGGAIDTQYF
>few|TRBJ2-1|TRBV20-1|NA
TGCAGTGCTTTGTGGGAAACTCACAATGAGCAGTTCTTC
CSALWETHNEQFF
>many|TRBJ2-1|TRBV20-1|TRBD1
TGCAGTGCCCCGGGACAGGGGTACAATGAGCAGTTCTTC
CSAPGQGYNEQFF
>few|TRBJ2-2|TRBV12-3/TRBV12-4|TRBD2
TGTGCCAGCAGTTCATGGGAGGGGAACACCGGGGAGCTGTTTTTT
CASSSWEGNTGELFF